The 23 T cell receptor beta chains given below trace back to one sample, sequenced in a study of blood T cell repertoires in COVID-19. Repertoires were generated with immunoSEQ multiplex PCR, while TCRdb's copy carries only in-frame clones and drops some. The repertoire holds around 140,000 clones, with more than 70% as singletons. Specimen: peripheral blood. Source of these receptors: a human donor in a cohort sampled during active COVID-19.

The rearrangement uses TRBV10-3 and TRBJ2-1; the D gene is possibly TRBD2 (5 bases). The CDR3 has 15 residues. The V gene's germline CDR1 is ENHRY and CDR2 SYGVKD. V shed 0 bases and J shed 4 bases, with 10 bases lying between them. CDR3 in DNA: TGTGCCATCAGTGAGTCGTCGGAGGTGTACAATGAGCAGTTCTTC. Protein: CAISESSEVYNEQFF.

The V call is TRBV4-1, the J call TRBJ1-1; 8 nucleotides align to TRBD1. CDR3 length: 16 amino acids. The junction had 14 bases not matched to a gene; V was cut back by 0 bases and J by 11 bases. Germline V gene lookup returns CDR1 MGHRA and CDR2 YSYEKL. The CDR3 DNA is TGCGCCAGCAGCCAAGATCAGGACAGGGCCGCTGTAGGCGCTTTCTTT. Translated: CASSQDQDRAAVGAFF.

J is TRBJ2-7 and V is TRBV6-5; D might be TRBD1 (5 bases). The CDR3 has 15 amino acids. CDR1 and CDR2 (germline): MNHEY, SVGAGI. CDR3 coding DNA: TGTGGTACCCTGACAGAATCCCTCCTAAACTACGAGCAGTACTTC. Its protein product is CGTLTESLLNYEQYF.

The chain joins TRBV14 to TRBJ2-5; 14 bases map to TRBD2. With 4 bases clipped from V and 6 bases from J, the junction kept 4 bases outside the gene matches. The CDR3 sequence is 15 residues long. CDR1 is SGHDN and CDR2 is FVKESK in the germline V gene. The CDR3 loop reads CASSLGLAGVQTQYF. CDR3 bases: TGTGCCAGCAGCCTGGGACTAGCGGGGGTACAGACCCAGTACTTC.

The sample holds many counts of this clone. The gene calls are TRBV10-3 and TRBJ2-5; D unresolved. This CDR3 has 14 amino acids. The germline V gene has CDR1 ENHRY and CDR2 SYGVKD. The V end lost 3 bases, the J end lost 5 bases, and 13 bases lay between the germline ends. Written as DNA, the CDR3 is TGTGCCATCAGTGAATCTCAGGCTGGGGAGACCCAGTACTTC. As protein: CAISESQAGETQYF.

V usage is TRBV2 and J usage is TRBJ2-7; D possibly corresponds to TRBD1 (5 bases). Looked up from germline, CDR1 is SNHLY and CDR2 is FYNNEI. This CDR3 region has 13 residues. V was pared by 10 bases and J by 1 base, with 14 bases between. The CDR3 DNA follows: TGTGCCACCAGCACAGGTGTTTCCTACGAGCAGTACTTC. Protein: CATSTGVSYEQYF.

V is TRBV2 and J is TRBJ2-2; D is perhaps TRBD2 (5 bases). Trimming pared 7 bases from V and 3 bases from J, leaving 12 bases between. This CDR3 is 14 amino acids long. Germline V gene data show CDR1 as SNHLY and CDR2 as FYNNEI. As DNA, the CDR3 is TGTGCCAGCAACCCTAGCCTCGACACCGGGGAGCTGTTTTTT. Amino acid sequence: CASNPSLDTGELFF.

This CDR3 is CASILVVGGPGGTQYF. The CDR3 nucleotides are TGTGCCAGCATCCTCGTGGTCGGAGGGCCAGGGGGGACCCAGTACTTC. The rearrangement uses TRBV7-2 and TRBJ2-5; a weak D match, TRBD1 (7 bases). The CDR3 spans 16 residues. CDR1 SGHTA and CDR2 FQGNSA come from the germline V gene. V was clipped by 7 bases and J by 7 bases, with 25 bases between them. Drawing the rest from reference TRBV7-2 and TRBJ2-5, the complete variable domain is GAGVSQSPSNKVTEKGKDVELRCDPISGHTALYWYRQSLGQGLEFLIYFQGNSAPDKSGLPSDRFSAERTGGSVSTLTIQRTQQEDSAVYLCASILVVGGPGGTQYFGPGTRLLVL.

This clone was detected only once. The chain recombines TRBV24-1 with TRBJ2-3; 9 nucleotides line up with TRBD1. Looked up from germline, CDR1 is KGHDR and CDR2 is SFDVKD. The V gene end was trimmed by 2 bases and the J gene end by 4 bases; junction bases not matched to a gene: 6. The CDR3 has 16 residues. The CDR3 bases are TGTGCCACCAGTGATTCCCGGGACAGGGTGTCAGATACGCAGTATTTT. Protein: CATSDSRDRVSDTQYF.

Worth noting for this clone: The same CDR3 arises from other DNA sequences in this sample as well. The chain uses TRBV7-2 and TRBJ2-1, with TRBD2 as a possible D gene (5 bases). The CDR3 has 15 residues. CDR1 and CDR2 (germline): SGHTA, FQGNSA. With 0 bases removed from V and 0 bases from J, the gap between germline ends came to 6 bases. CDR3 DNA sequence: TGTGCCAGCAGCTTAGCGGGGAGCTCCTACAATGAGCAGTTCTTC. Protein: CASSLAGSSYNEQFF.

The CDR3 spells CSASSLSGNNEQFF. For the CDR3, the DNA is TGCAGTGCTAGTAGCCTTAGCGGTAACAATGAGCAGTTCTTC. This chain connects TRBV20-1 to TRBJ2-1; a possible D gene is TRBD2 (6 bases). V lost 3 bases, J lost 5 bases, and 14 bases lay in between. The CDR3 runs to 14 residues. CDR1 is DFQATT, CDR2 SNEGSKA, per germline (reference sequence).

The rearrangement links TRBV7-8 to TRBJ1-2; D is possibly TRBD1 (5 bases). The V and J ends lost 0 bases and 2 bases respectively, with 13 bases between them. This CDR3 region has 16 residues. The germline CDR1 and CDR2 sequences are SGHVS and FQNEAQ. CDR3 bases: TGTGCCAGCAGCTTAGCAAGGTCGGGGGGAAACTATGGCTACACCTTC. This translates into CASSLARSGGNYGYTF.

This clone has only one observation. The V gene is TRBV2, the J gene TRBJ1-1; D not resolved. The CDR3 has 13 residues. Germline loops: CDR1 SNHLY, CDR2 FYNNEI. The V end was cut by 7 bases, the J end by 5 bases, with 14 bases between. Here the CDR3 reads CASNPNPGTEAFF. The CDR3 DNA is TGTGCCAGCAACCCGAACCCGGGGACTGAAGCTTTCTTT.

In this sample, this clone turned up a few times. The chain uses TRBV27 and TRBJ1-1; the D gene is possibly TRBD1 (6 bases). Trimming removed 5 bases at V and 5 bases at J, with 9 bases between. The CDR3 runs 12 residues. Germline V gene lookup returns CDR1 MNHEY and CDR2 SMNVEV (reference sequence). Here the CDR3 reads CASSTGLTEAFF. The CDR3 region has the DNA TGTGCCAGCAGTACAGGGTTGACTGAAGCTTTCTTT.

The chain links TRBV9 to TRBJ2-3; weak D call: TRBD2 (7 bases). Trimming stripped 0 bases from V and 6 bases from J, with 17 bases between. CDR3 length: 16 residues. Germline V gives CDR1 SGDLS, CDR2 YYNGEE. CDR3 in DNA: TGTGCCAGCAGCGTAGCAGGTGGGGGGGCCAGGGATACGCAGTATTTT. Translation gives CASSVAGGGARDTQYF. The full variable domain, with the rest looked up from reference TRBV9 and TRBJ2-3, is DSGVTQTPKHLITATGQRVTLRCSPRSGDLSVYWYQQSLDQGLQFLIQYYNGEERAKGNILERFSAQQFPDLHSELNLSSLELGDSALYFCASSVAGGGARDTQYFGPGTRLTVL.

This clone occurred once. This chain uses TRBV6-5 with TRBJ2-7, with TRBD1 matching over 8 bases. The CDR3 extends over 15 amino acids. Per germline, CDR1 MNHEY and CDR2 SVGAGI. The ends lost 7 bases at V and 3 bases at J; junction bases unmatched: 11. The CDR3 bases are TGTGCCAGCACCCTAGACAGGGGAAGGGTCTACGAGCAGTACTTC. The encoded protein is CASTLDRGRVYEQYF.

A note on this clone: Other nucleotide sequences from this sample produce the same CDR3. The V and J genes are TRBV3-1 (or the pseudogene TRBV3-2) and TRBJ2-1, with 9 bases identical to TRBD2. Trimming at V came to 1 base and at J to 2 bases, leaving 0 bases not matched to a gene. The CDR3 is made up of 15 amino acids. Germline CDR1 and CDR2: LGHDT and YNNKEL (reference sequence). The CDR3 DNA reads as TGTGCCAGCAGCCAAGTAGCGGGGGCCTACAATGAGCAGTTCTTC. Its translation is CASSQVAGAYNEQFF.

The V call is TRBV15, the J call TRBJ1-4; no definite D call. Germline V lookup: CDR1 LNHNV, CDR2 YYDKDF (reference sequence). V was shortened by 4 bases and J by 10 bases, with 13 bases between the two germline ends. There are 13 residues in the CDR3. The CDR3 loop reads CATSTPAGGKLFF. The CDR3 nucleotides are TGTGCCACCAGCACACCCGCCGGAGGAAAACTGTTTTTT.

The chain employs TRBV13 and TRBJ1-1, with TRBD1 identical over 8 bases. The V segment lost 2 bases and the J segment 5 bases; nucleotides outside the gene matches: 4. Germline loops: CDR1 PRHDT, CDR2 FYEKMQ (reference sequence). This CDR3 is 14 amino acids long. The CDR3 DNA reads as TGTGCCAGCAGCTTAACAGGGGGACGGACTGAAGCTTTCTTT. This encodes CASSLTGGRTEAFF.

The chain recombines TRBV29-1 with TRBJ1-4; D ambiguous. CDR3 length: 12 amino acids. Germline values: CDR1 SQVTM, CDR2 ANQGSEA. Trimming took 6 bases from V and 6 from J, leaving 11 bases between them. The CDR3 reads CSVSGQDEKLFF. For the CDR3, the DNA is TGCAGCGTGAGTGGGCAGGATGAAAAACTGTTTTTT.

The V and J genes are TRBV6-5 and TRBJ2-5; no reliable D call. The CDR3 has 13 residues. Looked up from germline, CDR1 is MNHEY and CDR2 is SVGAGI. V was shortened by 5 bases and J by 1 base, with 8 bases between the two germline ends. This chain's CDR3 is CASSLNFQETQYF. CDR3 coding DNA: TGTGCCAGCAGTCTAAATTTCCAAGAGACCCAGTACTTC.

The chain carries TRBV5-1 and TRBJ1-1; D is perhaps TRBD1 (6 bases). The CDR3 is 17 amino acids. Trimming left V 2 bases short and J 1 base short, with 18 bases between. Looked up from germline, CDR1 is SGHRS and CDR2 is YFSETQ. The DNA for the CDR3 is TGCGCCAGCAGCTTCGGGACATTACATATCCCGAACACTGAAGCTTTCTTT. Translating it yields CASSFGTLHIPNTEAFF.

The rearrangement joins TRBV4-1 to TRBJ2-1; possible D gene TRBD2, 5 bases. The ends were cut back, 3 bases at V and 9 bases at J, with 6 bases in the middle. Per germline, CDR1 MGHRA and CDR2 YSYEKL. This CDR3 contains 11 residues. The DNA for the CDR3 is TGCGCCAGCAGCCACAGCGGTGAGCAGTTCTTC. As protein: CASSHSGEQFF.